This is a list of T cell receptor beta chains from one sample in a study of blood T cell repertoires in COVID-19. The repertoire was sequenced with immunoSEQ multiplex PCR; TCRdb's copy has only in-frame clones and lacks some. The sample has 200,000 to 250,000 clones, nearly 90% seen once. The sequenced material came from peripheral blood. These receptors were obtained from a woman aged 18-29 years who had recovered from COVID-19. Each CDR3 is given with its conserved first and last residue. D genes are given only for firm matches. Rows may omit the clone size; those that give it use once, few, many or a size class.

TGTGCCAGCAGCCAAGAGACTAGCGGGGTACTTTCCTACGAGCAGTACTTC CASSQETSGVLSYEQYF NA TRBJ2-7 TRBV4-2 TRBD2
TGTGCCATCAGTGAGTCGAGGGAGCGGGTCTCAGATACGCAGTATTTT CAISESRERVSDTQYF NA TRBJ2-3 TRBV10-3 NA
TGTGCCAGCAGCGAGAGAGAGTATAGCGGGGGCACCGGGGAGCTGTTTTTT CASSEREYSGGTGELFF NA TRBJ2-2 TRBV9 TRBD2
TGTGCCAGCAGACCCAGAATTGCAGGGGCCGGGGAGCTGTTTTTT CASRPRIAGAGELFF once TRBJ2-2 TRBV6-5 NA
TGTGCCAGCAGTACCGAGGGGGGGGTAGGCTACACCTTC CASSTEGGVGYTF NA TRBJ1-2 TRBV6-5 NA
TGTGCCAGCAGCGTAGATCTCTATTCCTACAATGAGCAGTTCTTC CASSVDLYSYNEQFF NA TRBJ2-1 TRBV9 NA
TGTGCCAGCAGCCAGATGGGAAGCGGGAGTGTCGAGCAGTACTTC CASSQMGSGSVEQYF NA TRBJ2-7 TRBV4-2 TRBD2
TGTGCCAGCCAAATCGGCCCCCGGGGAGATACGCAGTATTTT CASQIGPRGDTQYF NA TRBJ2-3 TRBV6-5 NA
TGCGCCAGCAGCCAGGGGGGACTAGCGGGAGGGGGTGGTGAGCAGTTCTTC CASSQGGLAGGGGEQFF NA TRBJ2-1 TRBV4-3 TRBD2
TGTGCCAGCAGCGCGGGACTAGCGGGAGTTTCCTACAATGAGCAGTTCTTC CASSAGLAGVSYNEQFF NA TRBJ2-1 TRBV5-4 TRBD2
TGTGCCTGGCATAAGACAGGGACGCTCTACGAGCAGTACTTC CAWHKTGTLYEQYF once TRBJ2-7 TRBV30 TRBD1
TGTGCCAGCTCACCAGCGGGAGCGGGCGGTGAGCAGTTCTTC CASSPAGAGGEQFF NA TRBJ2-1 TRBV18 TRBD2
TGTGCCATCAAGCCAGGGGACACCGGGGAGCTGTTTTTT CAIKPGDTGELFF few TRBJ2-2 TRBV10-3 NA
TGTGCCAGCAGCTTAACGAGGGGGGGCGCCGGATTTGGCTACACCTTC CASSLTRGGAGFGYTF NA TRBJ1-2 TRBV7-3 NA
TGTGCCAGCAGCTATACTGGACTAGCGGGATCTAAGCAGTTCTTC CASSYTGLAGSKQFF NA TRBJ2-1 TRBV11-2 TRBD2
TGTGCCAGCAGCTTTGCCGACACCTACTACGAGCAGTACTTC CASSFADTYYEQYF few TRBJ2-7 TRBV7-9 NA
TGCGCCAGCAGCCGTGGGGACAGGGGGAAGTTTGACTATGGCTACACCTTC CASSRGDRGKFDYGYTF NA TRBJ1-2 TRBV4-3 TRBD1
TGTGCCAGTAGTATGAGGGGAGGAAACACTGAAGCTTTCTTT CASSMRGGNTEAFF once TRBJ1-1 TRBV19 NA
TGTGCCAGCAGCCATGACTCGATCGAGCAGTACTTC CASSHDSIEQYF NA TRBJ2-7 TRBV7-9 NA
TGCGCCAGCAGTTTAACACCAAACACTGAAGCTTTCTTT CASSLTPNTEAFF once TRBJ1-1 TRBV5-1 NA
TGCAGCGTTGACAGGGGATTAAACACTGAAGCTTTCTTT CSVDRGLNTEAFF NA TRBJ1-1 TRBV29-1 NA
TGTGCCAGCAGCGGGGACAGGGGACCGGTACAGCCCCAGCATTTT CASSGDRGPVQPQHF NA TRBJ1-5 TRBV7-9 TRBD1
TGTGCCAGCAGCCGGGCGGCCGCCGCGGGTCAGCCCCAGCATTTT CASSRAAAAGQPQHF NA TRBJ1-5 TRBV7-8 NA
TGTGCCAGTAGTCCCCGGACAGGGTACGAGCAGTACTTC CASSPRTGYEQYF NA TRBJ2-7 TRBV19 TRBD1
TGTGCCAGTAGTATTATCTACAGAAATTCACCCCTCCACTTT CASSIIYRNSPLHF NA TRBJ1-6 TRBV19 NA
TGTGCCAGCAGTTTGGGATCTAGCGGGGGTTACTACGAGCAGTACTTC CASSLGSSGGYYEQYF NA TRBJ2-7 TRBV6-2/TRBV6-3 TRBD2
TGTGCCAGCAGCCCGGACAGGGGCGACAATCAGCCCCAGCATTTT CASSPDRGDNQPQHF NA TRBJ1-5 TRBV5-4 TRBD1
TGCAGCGTTGCAACGGCAGGGAGGGACACTGAAGCTTTCTTT CSVATAGRDTEAFF NA TRBJ1-1 TRBV29-1 NA
TGTGCCTGGATCCGGGACTCCTACAATGAGCAGTTCTTC CAWIRDSYNEQFF NA TRBJ2-1 TRBV30 NA
TGCGCCAGCGGTACGGGAGGACCGTACGAGCAGTACTTC CASGTGGPYEQYF NA TRBJ2-7 TRBV10-2 TRBD2
TGTGCCACCCTTAACCCGCTATTTGAAGCTTTCTTT CATLNPLFEAFF NA TRBJ1-1 TRBV28 NA
TGTGCCAGCAGCCTCAGGACTAGCGGCGCGAACACCGGGGAGCTGTTTTTT CASSLRTSGANTGELFF NA TRBJ2-2 TRBV9 TRBD2
TGTGCCAGCAGTGACTCATCTACAGCCTCCACTGAAAAACTGTTTTTT CASSDSSTASTEKLFF NA TRBJ1-4 TRBV6-4 NA
TGTGCCAGCAGCGTTAGAGGGGGCGATGAAGCTTTCTTT CASSVRGGDEAFF NA TRBJ1-1 TRBV9 TRBD1
TGCGCCAGCAGCCAAGGGGCTAGCCCCCTAGGGGCTTTCTTT CASSQGASPLGAFF NA TRBJ1-1 TRBV4-3 NA
TGTGCCAGCAGCTTAGAAGTTCCGGGGTCTGGGGCCAACGTCCTGACTTTC CASSLEVPGSGANVLTF NA TRBJ2-6 TRBV7-7 NA
TGTGCCAGCAGTTCAGCGGGAGGCTTAGGAGAGACCCAGTACTTC CASSSAGGLGETQYF NA TRBJ2-5 TRBV6-5 TRBD2
TGTGCTAGTGGACTCGGGACAGTCCAAGAGACCCAGTACTTC CASGLGTVQETQYF NA TRBJ2-5 TRBV12-5 TRBD1
TGTGCCAGCAGACCCCCACTCCGGACAGGCGAGCAGTTCTTC CASRPPLRTGEQFF NA TRBJ2-1 TRBV11-3 TRBD1
TGTGCCAGCAGCGTTAGCGGGAGCCGCGACAATGAGCAGTTCTTC CASSVSGSRDNEQFF NA TRBJ2-1 TRBV9 TRBD2
TGTGCCAGTAGTATAACGGCAGACTACTTGAACACTGAAGCTTTCTTT CASSITADYLNTEAFF NA TRBJ1-1 TRBV19 NA
TGTGCCAGCAGCGTACGGGACAGGGGTTCTATCCCGTTCCTTGGGCGCAACACTGAAGCTTTCTTT CASSVRDRGSIPFLGRNTEAFF NA TRBJ1-1 TRBV9 TRBD1
TGTGCCAGCCAAGGGGGCGGTGAGCAGTTCTTC CASQGGGEQFF NA TRBJ2-1 TRBV18 TRBD1
TGTGCCATCAGTGAGTCACACAGGGACGGTCAGCCCCAGCATTTT CAISESHRDGQPQHF NA TRBJ1-5 TRBV10-3 NA